Each of the 4 T cell receptor beta chains below was sequenced from the same sample in a study of blood T cell repertoires in COVID-19 (TCRdb year 2020). Library preparation was by the immunoSEQ multiplex PCR assay. The table was pulled from immuneACCESS by TCRdb, which kept in-frame rearrangements only. Such tables lose some clones; where checked, under half of the loss comes from unresolved V genes, and the rest has no known cause. The table for this sample lists 310,000 or so clones; 88% of them were counted only once. Approximately 11% of the sample comes from the top ten. Sequencing was carried out using peripheral blood. Every receptor here comes from a woman aged 25 to 45 with COVID-19, enrolled during active disease.

The V call is TRBV18, the J call TRBJ2-6; 9 bases are shared with TRBD1. Germline CDR1 reads KGHSH; CDR2 reads LQKENI. The CDR3 runs to 17 residues. The ends lost 4 bases at V and 0 bases at J; junction bases unmatched: 4. CDR3 bases: TGTGCCAGCTCACACCGACAGGGGGACTCTGGGGCCAACGTCCTGACTTTC. Translated, it gives CASSHRQGDSGANVLTF.

The chain couples TRBV5-1 to TRBJ2-5, with TRBD2 as a possible D gene (6 bases). V shed 0 bases and J shed 9 bases, with 15 bases lying between them. The CDR3 is 14 amino acids. Germline CDR1 reads SGHRS; CDR2 reads YFSETQ. The CDR3 sequence: CASSLGTATGAQYF. The DNA for the CDR3 is TGCGCCAGCAGCTTGGGGACGGCCACGGGGGCCCAGTACTTC.

This chain links TRBV15 with TRBJ2-5; the D gene is possibly TRBD2 (5 bases). V lost 0 bases and J lost 4, with 12 bases in between. The CDR3 length is 15 residues. Germline CDR1 reads LNHNV; CDR2 reads YYDKDF (reference sequence). This CDR3 is CATSRDRRIGETQYF. CDR3 DNA: TGTGCCACCAGCAGAGATAGGAGGATTGGAGAGACCCAGTACTTC.

The genes are TRBV9 and TRBJ2-3; TRBD2 matches 11 bases. The CDR3 consists of 16 residues. Germline V gene data show CDR1 as SGDLS and CDR2 as YYNGEE. The ends lost 0 bases at V and 7 bases at J; junction bases unmatched: 7. The CDR3 DNA is TGTGCCAGCAGCGTAGGTCTTAGCGGGAGGGAAAATACGCAGTATTTT. Translating it yields CASSVGLSGRENTQYF.